This T cell receptor (beta chain) was identified in a study of blood T cell repertoires in COVID-19. Study-level information: Both acute and convalescent COVID-19 samples were obtained from the United States, Italy and Spain. PBMCs, B-cell-depleted T cells, or T cells were the source of the cDNA or gDNA that made up the material.

Authors' processing steps: From reference gene primer amplification, estimates of nucleated cell counts were derived. Clones were sequenced by immunoSEQ multiplex PCR, and TCRdb holds only the in-frame ones, with some missing. That table is the source of V, J and clone size, and D and trimming were worked out from the DNA. Of about 270,000 clones listed, roughly 86% were seen once; the top ten hold about 8.6%. In germline, CDR1 is MNHEY, CDR2 SVGAGI. The J segment lost 8 bases and the V segment lost 0 bases, leaving 7 bases of the junction unmatched. This CDR3 is built from 16 residues. This chain uses TRBV6-5 with TRBJ2-4, with 10 bases identical to TRBD1. This clonotype originated in a man in his forties with active or convalescent COVID-19. Sequenced material: peripheral blood. The CDR3 DNA reads TGTGCCAGCAGTTACTCGGCCGGACAGGGGGTTGACATTCAGTACTTC. Its translation is CASSYSAGQGVDIQYF.